These 22 T cell receptor beta chains were sequenced from one sample in a study of CD8 T cells in Susac syndrome. Random hexamers were used to reverse transcribe the RNA input (about 0.5 to 1 ug). TCRdb itself ran the immunoSEQ multiplex PCR reads through MiXCR, one entry per CDR3 protein. The sample shows more than 110,000 distinct CDR3 sequences, 94% of them seen only once. Sequenced: CD8+ T cells from PBMCs. The receptors derive from a human donor in good health.

V is TRBV6-5 and J is TRBJ2-2; D remains ambiguous. This CDR3 comprises 18 residues. Germline assignment: CDR1 MNHEY and CDR2 SVGAGI. V gave up 0 bases and J gave up 3 bases, with 17 bases separating them. CDR3 sequence: CASSYSIGKGGDTGELFF. The CDR3 nucleotides read TGTGCCAGCAGTTACTCGATAGGGAAAGGCGGCGACACCGGGGAGCTGTTTTTT.

The chain combines TRBV9 with TRBJ2-7, with D tentatively TRBD2 (5 bases). Looked up from germline, CDR1 is SGDLS and CDR2 is YYNGEE. V dropped 2 bases and J dropped 6 bases, with 9 bases sitting between them. The CDR3 is made up of 12 amino acids. Written as DNA, the CDR3 is TGTGCCAGCAGCGTCCAAGGAGGCGAGCAGTACTTC. Translating it yields CASSVQGGEQYF.

This clonotype came up a few times. V is TRBV25-1 and J is TRBJ2-2; TRBD2 is a possible D gene (5 bases). The germline V and J ends were trimmed by 9 bases and 4 bases, with 9 bases remaining between them. CDR3 size: 12 residues. Germline V gene lookup returns CDR1 MGHDK and CDR2 SYGVNS. CDR3 residues: CASSGVTGELFF. DNA for the CDR3: TGTGCCAGTTCCGGGGTCACCGGGGAGCTGTTTTTT. Filled out from reference TRBV25-1 and TRBJ2-2, the complete variable domain reads EADIYQTPRYLVIGTGKKITLECSQTMGHDKMYWYQQDPGMELHLIHYSYGVNSTEKGDLSSESTVSRIRTEHFPLTLESARPSHTSQYLCASSGVTGELFFGEGSRLTVL.

The chain links TRBV28 to TRBJ2-5; no clear D gene. Trimming stripped 8 bases from V and 4 bases from J, with 14 bases between. Germline CDR1 reads MDHEN; CDR2 reads SYDVKM. CDR3 length: 13 amino acids. This CDR3 reads CASQPTGAETQYF. The CDR3 nucleotides are TGTGCCAGCCAGCCGACGGGCGCAGAGACCCAGTACTTC.

This chain links TRBV28 with TRBJ2-7, with D uncertain. The V gene's germline CDR1 is MDHEN and CDR2 SYDVKM. Trimming took off 6 bases at V and 2 bases at J, with 14 bases between the two ends. The CDR3 is 14 residues long. The CDR3 DNA follows: TGTGCCAGCAGCCGAATAGCCCGCCCCTACGAGCAGTACTTC. Residues: CASSRIARPYEQYF.

The chain is built from TRBV24-1 and TRBJ2-1, with a weak D call TRBD1 (6 bases). The CDR3 length is 13 residues. Germline CDR1 reads KGHDR; CDR2 reads SFDVKD. V was trimmed by 5 bases and J by 2 bases, leaving 6 bases between them. This CDR3 reads CATSGTAYNEQFF. The CDR3 DNA reads as TGTGCCACCAGTGGGACAGCCTACAATGAGCAGTTCTTC.

The rearrangement uses TRBV7-9 and TRBJ2-3, with unresolved D. The CDR3 contains 10 residues. Germline assignment: CDR1 SEHNR and CDR2 FQNEAQ (reference sequence). Between the trimmed V and J ends, which lost 7 bases and 5 bases, there was a span of 4 bases. For the CDR3, the DNA is TGTGCCAGCAAGGAAGATACGCAGTATTTT. Protein product: CASKEDTQYF.

This chain connects TRBV9 to TRBJ2-1; D remains unclear. V lost 4 bases to trimming and J lost 7 bases, with 15 bases between them. Germline CDR1 is SGDLS and CDR2 is YYNGEE. The CDR3 has 14 residues. CDR3 sequence (DNA): TGTGCCAGCAGCCCAGTGGGTAGTCGAAATGAGCAGTTCTTC. Translation gives CASSPVGSRNEQFF.

The gene calls are TRBV5-5 and TRBJ2-3; 11 nucleotides align to TRBD2. The length of the CDR3 is 16 residues. In germline, CDR1 is SGHKS, CDR2 YYEKEE (reference sequence). The V gene end was trimmed by 0 bases and the J gene end by 2 bases; junction bases not matched to a gene: 2. DNA for the CDR3: TGTGCCAGCAGCTTGGGACTAGCGGGATTCACAGATACGCAGTATTTT. Its protein is CASSLGLAGFTDTQYF.

The gene calls are TRBV19 and TRBJ1-1; 8 bases fit TRBD1. Trimming removed 5 bases from V and 8 bases from J; junction bases left unmatched: 10. Germline CDR1 reads LNHDA; CDR2 reads SQIVND (reference sequence). This CDR3 has 14 amino acids. CDR3 nucleotide sequence: TGTGCCAGTAGTGGGAACAGGGGGAGTTCCGAAGCTTTCTTT. Protein: CASSGNRGSSEAFF.

V usage is TRBV4-3 and J usage is TRBJ2-1, with D unresolved. CDR3 length equals 15 residues. The germline CDR1 and CDR2 sequences are LGHNA and YSLEER. V was shortened by 1 base and J by 2 bases, with 9 bases between the two germline ends. The CDR3 loop is CASSQGSAPYNEQFF. The CDR3 DNA reads as TGCGCCAGCAGCCAAGGGTCAGCCCCCTACAATGAGCAGTTCTTC.

The chain has TRBV9 and TRBJ1-1, with 8 bases matching TRBD1. The V gene's germline CDR1 is SGDLS and CDR2 YYNGEE. V lost 0 bases to trimming and J lost 5 bases; unmatched junction nucleotides: 3. This CDR3 has 14 residues. The CDR3 DNA sequence: TGTGCCAGCAGCGTAGTACAGGGGGGGACTGAAGCTTTCTTT. Amino acid sequence: CASSVVQGGTEAFF.

V is TRBV20-1 and J is TRBJ2-1, with TRBD2 identical over 11 bases. The ends lost 0 bases at V and 6 bases at J; junction bases unmatched: 4. Germline CDR1 reads DFQATT; CDR2 reads SNEGSKA (reference sequence). This CDR3 contains 15 residues. Here the CDR3 reads CSARDVLAGVNEQFF. Written as DNA, the CDR3 is TGCAGTGCTAGAGATGTACTAGCGGGAGTCAATGAGCAGTTCTTC.

This clonotype was seen just once. This rearrangement joins TRBV6-2 or TRBV6-3 to TRBJ2-1; D is possibly TRBD2 (5 bases). The V end was cut by 2 bases, the J end by 9 bases, with 14 bases between. The length of the CDR3 is 14 residues. The germline V gene encodes CDR1 MNHEY and CDR2 SVGEGT. The CDR3 bases are TGTGCCAGCAGTTACGTCTCGGGGATGACTGAGCAGTTCTTC. Residues: CASSYVSGMTEQFF.

The chain employs TRBV7-9 and TRBJ2-1; tentatively, D is TRBD1 (6 bases). The V and J ends lost 2 bases and 4 bases respectively, with 12 bases between them. The germline V gene encodes CDR1 SEHNR and CDR2 FQNEAQ (reference sequence). This CDR3 has 15 residues. The CDR3 coding sequence is TGTGCCAGCAGCTTACGGACAGCCTTTTACAATGAGCAGTTCTTC. It yields the protein CASSLRTAFYNEQFF.

The chain is built from TRBV4-2 and TRBJ2-1; 11 bases agree with TRBD2. The CDR3 covers 14 residues. The germline V gene encodes CDR1 LGHNA and CDR2 YNFKEQ. Unmatched junction bases numbered 4, after V lost 3 bases and J lost 9 bases. The CDR3 sequence is CASSHPGLAAEQFF. The CDR3, as DNA: TGTGCCAGCAGCCATCCGGGACTAGCGGCTGAGCAGTTCTTC.

This chain links TRBV15 with TRBJ2-7, with a tentative D call TRBD1 (8 bases). With 5 bases removed from V and 2 bases from J, the gap between germline ends came to 13 bases. The CDR3 is 14 amino acids. Germline V gene sequence: CDR1 LNHNV, CDR2 YYDKDF (reference sequence). CDR3 nucleotides: TGTGCCACCAGCGTACAGGGGGGGCCCTACGAGCAGTACTTC. Residues: CATSVQGGPYEQYF.

The chain carries TRBV12-3 or TRBV12-4 and TRBJ2-7; D is possibly TRBD1 or TRBD2 (6 bases each). The length of the CDR3 is 12 residues. Deletions cut 5 bases from V and 5 bases from J, with 10 bases between. The CDR3 region is CASSIGGHEQYF. For the CDR3, the DNA is TGTGCCAGCAGTATCGGGGGCCACGAGCAGTACTTC.

The chain recombines TRBV12-3 or TRBV12-4 with TRBJ2-3, with D uncertain. The V and J ends lost 3 bases and 0 bases respectively, with 10 bases between them. The CDR3 covers 15 residues. The CDR3 DNA follows: TGTGCCAGCAGTTTTTTCCCAGACAGCACAGATACGCAGTATTTT. This codes for CASSFFPDSTDTQYF.

The chain is built from TRBV12-3 or TRBV12-4 and TRBJ2-5; TRBD1 matches 9 bases. Trimming cost V 3 bases and J 3 bases; bases outside gene matches: 2. The CDR3 extends over 14 amino acids. In nucleotides, the CDR3 is TGTGCCAGCAGTTTGTGGACAGGGGAAGAGACCCAGTACTTC. Translating it yields CASSLWTGEETQYF.

The chain carries TRBV19 and TRBJ2-7, with D maybe TRBD2 (5 bases). The germline CDR1 and CDR2 sequences are LNHDA and SQIVND (reference sequence). The CDR3 loop spans 12 amino acids. Deletions cut 8 bases from V and 6 bases from J, with 14 bases between. The CDR3 nucleotides are TGTGCCAGTGGCCTCGCGGGCACCGAGCAGTACTTC. Its translation: CASGLAGTEQYF. Drawing the rest from reference TRBV19 and TRBJ2-7, the complete variable domain is DGGITQSPKYLFRKEGQNVTLSCEQNLNHDAMYWYRQDPGQGLRLIYYSQIVNDFQKGDIAEGYSVSREKKESFPLTVTSAQKNPTAFYLCASGLAGTEQYFGPGTRLTVT.

The chain uses TRBV2 and TRBJ2-7, with TRBD1 matching over 7 bases. The CDR3 is 15 residues long. CDR1 SNHLY and CDR2 FYNNEI come from the germline V gene. Germline trimming cut 4 bases from V and 3 bases from J; bases unmatched to any gene: 9. This CDR3 reads CASSVLPGGNYEQYF. CDR3 DNA sequence: TGTGCCAGCAGTGTGCTCCCAGGGGGAAACTACGAGCAGTACTTC.